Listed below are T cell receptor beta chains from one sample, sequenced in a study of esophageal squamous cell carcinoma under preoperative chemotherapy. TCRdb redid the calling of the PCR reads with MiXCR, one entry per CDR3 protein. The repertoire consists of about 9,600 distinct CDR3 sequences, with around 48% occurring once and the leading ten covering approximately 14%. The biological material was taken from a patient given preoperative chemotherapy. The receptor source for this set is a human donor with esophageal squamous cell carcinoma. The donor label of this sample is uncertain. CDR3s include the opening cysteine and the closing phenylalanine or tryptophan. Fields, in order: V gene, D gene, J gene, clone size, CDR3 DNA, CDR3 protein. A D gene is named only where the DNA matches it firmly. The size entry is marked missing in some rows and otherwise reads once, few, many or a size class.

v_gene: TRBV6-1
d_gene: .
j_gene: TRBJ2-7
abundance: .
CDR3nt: TGTGCCAGCAGTGTTACCCGGGGCCCCTACGAGCAGTACTTC
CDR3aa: CASSVTRGPYEQYF

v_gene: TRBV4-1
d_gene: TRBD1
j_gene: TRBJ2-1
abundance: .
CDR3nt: TGCGCCAGCAGCCAAGAGGGACAGGCAAAGACCTACAATGAGCAGTTCTTC
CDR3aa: CASSQEGQAKTYNEQFF

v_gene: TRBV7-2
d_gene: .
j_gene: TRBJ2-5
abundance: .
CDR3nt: TGTGCCAGCAACCGTGGGCAGGAGGAAGAGACCCAGTACTTC
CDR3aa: CASNRGQEEETQYF

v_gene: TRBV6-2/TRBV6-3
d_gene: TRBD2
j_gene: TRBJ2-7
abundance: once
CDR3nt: TGTGCCAGCACTCACCTGACGGGACTAGCGGGAGGGCGGTACGAGCAGTACTTC
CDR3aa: CASTHLTGLAGGRYEQYF

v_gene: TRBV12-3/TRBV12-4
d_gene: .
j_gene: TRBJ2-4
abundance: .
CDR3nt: TGTGCCAGCAGTTTATTGGGGATGAGAGGGAAAAACACGCAGTACTTC
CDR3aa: CASSLLGMRGKNTQYF

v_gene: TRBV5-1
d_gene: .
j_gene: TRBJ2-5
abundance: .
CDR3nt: TGCGCCAGCAGCTGGACCGTACAGACTCAGGAGACCCAGTACTTC
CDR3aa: CASSWTVQTQETQYF

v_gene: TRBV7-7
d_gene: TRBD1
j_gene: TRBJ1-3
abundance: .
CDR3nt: TGTGCTAGCAGCCCCTACACTGGACAGGCTGGAAACACCATATATTTT
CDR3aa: CASSPYTGQAGNTIYF

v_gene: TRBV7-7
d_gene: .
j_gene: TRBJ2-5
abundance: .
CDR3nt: TGTGGTAGCAGATTGCCGGGCGGCGAGGACCAGTACTTC
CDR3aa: CGSRLPGGEDQYF

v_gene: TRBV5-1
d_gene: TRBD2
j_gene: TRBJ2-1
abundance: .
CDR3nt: TGCGCCAGCAGCTCCGTAGCGGGAGGGTCCAATGAGCAGTTCTTC
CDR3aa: CASSSVAGGSNEQFF

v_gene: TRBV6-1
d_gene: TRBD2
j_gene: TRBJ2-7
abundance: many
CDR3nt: TGTGCCAGCAGTGAATTTGGAGGGAGCGCTAGCGGGCATTCCTACGAGCAGTACTTC
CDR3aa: CASSEFGGSASGHSYEQYF

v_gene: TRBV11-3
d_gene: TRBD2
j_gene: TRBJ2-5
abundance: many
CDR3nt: TGTGCCAGCAGCCCAGGACTAGCGGGACATGGAAGCTCCTACAATGAGCAGTACTTC
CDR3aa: CASSPGLAGHGSSYNEQYF

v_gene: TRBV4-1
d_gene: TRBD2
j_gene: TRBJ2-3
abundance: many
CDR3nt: TGCGCCAGCAGCCGCTCGACTAGCGAGGAGGTAGATACGCAGTATTTT
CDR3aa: CASSRSTSEEVDTQYF

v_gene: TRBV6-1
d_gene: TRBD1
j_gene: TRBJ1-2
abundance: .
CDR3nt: TGTGCCAGCAGTAGGGACAGCTCCTATGGCTACACCTTC
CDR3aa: CASSRDSSYGYTF

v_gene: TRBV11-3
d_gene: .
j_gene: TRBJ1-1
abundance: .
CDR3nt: TGTGCCAGCAGCTTAGGATCCGGAACAGGACAAGCTTTCTTT
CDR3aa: CASSLGSGTGQAFF

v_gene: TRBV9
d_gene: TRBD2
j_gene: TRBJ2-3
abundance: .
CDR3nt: TGTGCCAGCAGCGTAGTCGCGGGAGGACGCACAGATACGCAGTATTTT
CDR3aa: CASSVVAGGRTDTQYF

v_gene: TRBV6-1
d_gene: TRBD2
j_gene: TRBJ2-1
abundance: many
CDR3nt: TGTGCCAGCAGGCCGGGAGGGGAACAGTTCTTC
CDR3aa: CASRPGGEQFF

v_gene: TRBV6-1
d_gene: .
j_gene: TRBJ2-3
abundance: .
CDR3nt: TGTGCCAGCAGTGAGGCCCAGGGGGGGGGGGACGCAGATACGCAGTATTTT
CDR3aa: CASSEAQGGGDADTQYF

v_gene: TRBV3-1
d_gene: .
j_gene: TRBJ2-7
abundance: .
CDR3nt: TGTGCCAGCAGCCAAGATGTGGCTGGTCAAAGCTCCTACAATGAGCAGTACTTC
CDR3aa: CASSQDVAGQSSYNEQYF

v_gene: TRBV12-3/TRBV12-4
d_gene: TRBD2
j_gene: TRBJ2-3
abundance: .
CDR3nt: TGTGCCAGCAGTTTCAGCGGGGGGACAGATACGCAGTATTTT
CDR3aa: CASSFSGGTDTQYF

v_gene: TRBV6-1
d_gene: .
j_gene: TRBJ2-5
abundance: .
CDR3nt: TGTGCCAGCAGTGAAGGGGGGCGGCTTGGGCAGTACTTC
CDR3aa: CASSEGGRLGQYF

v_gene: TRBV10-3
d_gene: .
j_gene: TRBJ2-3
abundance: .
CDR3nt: TGTGCCGGGGCGTCCGGGGCTAGCAGGGCAGAGACGCAGTATTTT
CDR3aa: CAGASGASRAETQYF

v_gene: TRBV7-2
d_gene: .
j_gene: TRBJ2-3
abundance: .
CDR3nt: TGTGCCAGCAGGGGAACTGGGGGAGCGGGCACAGAGACCCAGTATTTT
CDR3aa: CASRGTGGAGTETQYF

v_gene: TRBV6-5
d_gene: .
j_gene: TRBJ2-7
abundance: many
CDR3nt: TGTGCCAGCAGTAGCATAAGGGCAGACGAGCAGTACTTC
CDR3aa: CASSSIRADEQYF

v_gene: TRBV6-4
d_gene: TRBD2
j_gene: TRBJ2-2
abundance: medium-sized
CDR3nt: TGTGCCAGCAGTGACTCAGGACTAGCGGGAGGGCCGGGCACCGGGGAGCTGTTTTTT
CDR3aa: CASSDSGLAGGPGTGELFF

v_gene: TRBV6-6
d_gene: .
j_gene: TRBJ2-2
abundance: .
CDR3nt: TGTGCCAGCACCGGGACCTCCGGGGAGCTGTTTTTT
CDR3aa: CASTGTSGELFF

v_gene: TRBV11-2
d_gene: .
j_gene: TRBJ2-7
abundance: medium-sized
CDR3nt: TGTGCCAGCAGCTTGGGGATTGACTACGAGCAGTACTTC
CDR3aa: CASSLGIDYEQYF

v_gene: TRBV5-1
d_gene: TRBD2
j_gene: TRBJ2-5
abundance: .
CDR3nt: TGCGCCAGCAGCCAACGGGGAGGGGAGACCCAGTACTTC
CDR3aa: CASSQRGGETQYF

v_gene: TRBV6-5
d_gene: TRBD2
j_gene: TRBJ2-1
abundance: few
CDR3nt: TGTGCCAGCAGTTGGTCCAAGGGCGGGAGCGTCAGTGAGCAGTTCTTC
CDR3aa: CASSWSKGGSVSEQFF

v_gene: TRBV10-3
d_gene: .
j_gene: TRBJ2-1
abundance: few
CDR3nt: TGTGCCATCAGTGTTATGACGATCAGTGAGCAGTTCTTC
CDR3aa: CAISVMTISEQFF

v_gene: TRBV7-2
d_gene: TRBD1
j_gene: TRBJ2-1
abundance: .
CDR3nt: TGTGCCAGCAGCTTAGATACAGGGGGGTACAATGAGCAGTTCTTC
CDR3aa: CASSLDTGGYNEQFF

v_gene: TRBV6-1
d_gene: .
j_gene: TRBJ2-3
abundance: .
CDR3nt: TGTGCCAGTGCGAGACTAGGGGGAATGGTCCAAGATACGCAGTATTTT
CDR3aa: CASARLGGMVQDTQYF

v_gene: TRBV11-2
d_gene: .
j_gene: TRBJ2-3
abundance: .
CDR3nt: TGTGCCGGCAGAGGGGCGGGTGACACAGAGACGCAGTATTTT
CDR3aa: CAGRGAGDTETQYF

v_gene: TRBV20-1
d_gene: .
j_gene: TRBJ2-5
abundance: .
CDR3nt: TGCAGTGCTCAGCACCAAGAGACCCAGTACTTC
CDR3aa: CSAQHQETQYF